This passage covers 13 T cell receptor beta chains from one sample sequenced in a study of human T cells and chemical hapten exposure. Unfractionated whole blood yielded the extracted total RNA. TCRdb called the 5' RACE reads again in MiXCR, with one record for every CDR3 protein. This table has 81,000 or so distinct CDR3 sequences, about 7.7% appearing once. The source of these receptors is a male donor in good health.

The chain couples TRBV25-1 to TRBJ1-1; D call uncertain. Germline V gives CDR1 MGHDK, CDR2 SYGVNS. V was clipped by 7 bases and J by 6 bases, with 9 bases between them. There are 11 residues in the CDR3. The CDR3 bases are TGTGCCAGCACTTTGACATCTGAAGCTTTCTTT. The encoded protein is CASTLTSEAFF.

The chain carries TRBV7-2 and TRBJ2-4, with D unresolved. This CDR3 has 17 amino acids. V was clipped by 1 base and J by 0 bases, with 13 bases between them. CDR1 and CDR2 (germline): SGHTA, FQGNSA. The DNA of the CDR3 is TGTGCCAGCAGCTTAGGACTCGGCAGCCCAGCCAAAAACATTCAGTACTTC. Translating gives CASSLGLGSPAKNIQYF.

This clonotype was detected a few times. The V gene is TRBV5-1, the J gene TRBJ2-7; perhaps TRBD1 as D (5 bases). Trimming took 0 bases from V and 2 from J, leaving 15 bases between them. This CDR3 is 16 amino acids long. Germline V gene lookup returns CDR1 SGHRS and CDR2 YFSETQ. CDR3 sequence reads: CASSLERGRVPYEQYF. DNA for the CDR3: TGCGCCAGCAGCTTGGAAAGGGGCAGGGTCCCCTACGAGCAGTACTTC.

This clonotype appeared a few times. The chain links TRBV20-1 to TRBJ2-2, with D uncertain. This CDR3 spans 15 amino acids. V dropped 4 bases and J dropped 5 bases, with 17 bases sitting between them. CDR1 DFQATT and CDR2 SNEGSKA come from the germline V gene (reference sequence). The CDR3, as DNA: TGCAGTGCTAAAGGGCCCATCTTGAAAACCGGGGAGCTGTTTTTT. As protein: CSAKGPILKTGELFF.

In its sample, this clonotype was seen many times. The J gene is TRBJ2-3, the V gene TRBV14, with 7 positions matching TRBD2. The CDR3 totals 14 residues. After removal of 4 bases from V and 7 bases from J, the junction contained 8 bases not matched to a gene. Germline V gives CDR1 SGHDN, CDR2 FVKESK. As DNA, the CDR3 is TGTGCCAGCAGCCCAATGACTAGCATGAATACGCAGTATTTT. Its translation is CASSPMTSMNTQYF.

This clonotype was picked up many times. The V call is TRBV29-1, the J call TRBJ2-1; D unclear. The V gene's germline CDR1 is SQVTM and CDR2 ANQGSEA. Between the trimmed V and J ends, which lost 6 bases and 0 bases, there was a span of 6 bases. The CDR3 covers 12 residues. This CDR3 reads CSVRSSYNEQFF. The CDR3 DNA sequence: TGCAGCGTCCGGAGCTCCTACAATGAGCAGTTCTTC.

This clonotype occurred a few times. The rearrangement joins TRBV20-1 to TRBJ2-5, with 11 bases aligning to TRBD1. Losses at the gene ends were 0 bases for V and 11 bases for J; bases not matched to a gene: 11. CDR1 is DFQATT, CDR2 SNEGSKA, per germline (reference sequence). The CDR3 loop spans 15 amino acids. The CDR3 sequence is CSARDFGQGARNQYF. In DNA, the CDR3 is TGCAGTGCTAGAGATTTTGGACAGGGGGCGAGGAATCAGTACTTC.

The table lists this clonotype with a count of one. The chain has TRBV20-1 and TRBJ2-3; the match to TRBD2 covers 14 bases. J lost 0 bases, V lost 5 bases, and 7 bases had no gene match. CDR3 length: 17 residues. The germline gives CDR1 DFQATT, CDR2 SNEGSKA (reference sequence). CDR3: CSAPGTSGSSSTDTQYF. The CDR3 DNA reads as TGCAGTGCTCCGGGGACTAGCGGGAGCTCTAGCACAGATACGCAGTATTTT.

This chain links TRBV5-1 with TRBJ1-1; 10 bases are shared with TRBD1. Germline V CDR1 and CDR2: SGHRS, YFSETQ. V gave up 3 bases and J gave up 1 base; unmatched junction bases: 9. The CDR3 runs 17 residues. The CDR3: CASSWTGGFEGNTEAFF. The CDR3 region has the DNA TGCGCCAGCAGCTGGACAGGGGGGTTTGAAGGGAACACTGAAGCTTTCTTT.

This clonotype was picked up a small number of times. The V and J genes are TRBV12-5 and TRBJ1-3; D may be TRBD1 (5 bases). CDR1 is LGHNT, CDR2 FRNRAP, per germline. Trimming removed 6 bases at V and 2 bases at J, with 14 bases between. This CDR3 has 15 amino acids. Here the CDR3 DNA reads TGTGCTAGTGGGGCCGGGACCGACCCTGGAAACACCATATATTTT. This encodes CASGAGTDPGNTIYF.

The V and J genes are TRBV13 and TRBJ2-2; 9 bases are a match to TRBD1. Per germline, CDR1 PRHDT and CDR2 FYEKMQ (reference sequence). V was clipped by 0 bases and J by 3 bases; unmatched bases: 5. This CDR3 is built from 17 residues. Written as DNA, the CDR3 is TGTGCCAGCAGCTTAGGCCCTGGGACAGGGTACACCGGGGAGCTGTTTTTT. It is translated as CASSLGPGTGYTGELFF.

This clonotype appeared a few times. The V gene is TRBV20-1, the J gene TRBJ1-3; no reliable D call. The CDR3 runs 14 residues. The V end lost 1 base, the J end lost 4 bases, and 11 bases lay between the germline ends. The germline V gene encodes CDR1 DFQATT and CDR2 SNEGSKA (reference sequence). In nucleotides, the CDR3 is TGCAGTGCTAGAGTTGGGGTGGCAGGAAACACCATATATTTT. The encoded protein is CSARVGVAGNTIYF.

Concerning this clonotype itself: An end of the junction does not agree with germline; a read error may underlie this. V usage is TRBV6-2 or TRBV6-3 and J usage is TRBJ2-6; the match to TRBD1 covers 7 bases. Germline CDR1 reads MNHEY; CDR2 reads SVGEGT. The CDR3 contains 15 residues. CDR3 loop: CASGTAASGADVLTF. The DNA for the CDR3 is TGTGCCAGCGGGACAGCAGCCTCTGGGGCCGACGTCCTGACTTTC.